This T cell receptor (beta chain) is from a study of cytotoxic CD8 clonotypes in ibrutinib-treated CLL. About the research overall: After a median roughly twelve months on treatment (6 to 36), response samples were drawn. Study observations and caveats: Relative to age-matched healthy donors, clonality at baseline was higher, and it tracked circulating CD8+ T-cell counts. Progressing patients had sampling times that differed from those of sustained-remission patients. There were few public clonotypes, and on treatment they contracted or stayed stable.

Comments on this clone: Its antigen is not known.

CDR1 is SGDLS and CDR2 is YYNGEE in the germline V gene. The CDR3 length is 14 residues. The germline V and J ends were trimmed by 4 bases and 8 bases, with 16 bases remaining between them. Only in-frame clones appear in the TCRdb table, and some are missing; sequencing was by immunoSEQ multiplex PCR. The table has roughly 180,000 clones, approximately 80% seen once. V and J are TRBV9 and TRBJ2-1; unclear D gene. The sequenced sample was PBMCs, obtained after 24 months of ibrutinib treatment. This receptor was identified in a human donor with chronic lymphocytic leukemia. The CDR3 loop is CASSPYSATDEQFF. Here the CDR3 DNA reads TGTGCCAGCAGCCCCTACTCCGCAACGGATGAGCAGTTCTTC. Based on the CDR3 plus reference TRBV9 and TRBJ2-1, the full variable domain is DSGVTQTPKHLITATGQRVTLRCSPRSGDLSVYWYQQSLDQGLQFLIQYYNGEERAKGNILERFSAQQFPDLHSELNLSSLELGDSALYFCASSPYSATDEQFFGPGTRLTVL.